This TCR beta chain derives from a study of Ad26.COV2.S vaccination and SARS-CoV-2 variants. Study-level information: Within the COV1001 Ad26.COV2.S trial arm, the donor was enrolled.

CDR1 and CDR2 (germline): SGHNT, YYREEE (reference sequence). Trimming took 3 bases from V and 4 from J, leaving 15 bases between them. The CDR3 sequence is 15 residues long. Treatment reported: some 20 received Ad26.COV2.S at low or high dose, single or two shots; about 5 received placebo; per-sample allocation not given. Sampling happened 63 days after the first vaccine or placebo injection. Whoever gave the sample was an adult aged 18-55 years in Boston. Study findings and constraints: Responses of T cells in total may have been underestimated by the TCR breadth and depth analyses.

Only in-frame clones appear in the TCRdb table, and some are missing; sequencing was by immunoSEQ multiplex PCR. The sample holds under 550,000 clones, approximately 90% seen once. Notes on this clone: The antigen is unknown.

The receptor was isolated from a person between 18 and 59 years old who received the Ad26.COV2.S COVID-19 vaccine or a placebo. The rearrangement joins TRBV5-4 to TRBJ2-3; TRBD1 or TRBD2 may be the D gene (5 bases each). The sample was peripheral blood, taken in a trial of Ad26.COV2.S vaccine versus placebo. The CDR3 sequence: CASSSGPGGPDTQYF. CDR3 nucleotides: TGTGCCAGCAGCTCGGGACCTGGAGGTCCAGATACGCAGTATTTT. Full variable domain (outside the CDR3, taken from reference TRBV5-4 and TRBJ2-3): ETGVTQSPTHLIKTRGQQVTLRCSSQSGHNTVSWYQQALGQGPQFIFQYYREEENGRGNFPPRFSGLQFPNYSSELNVNALELDDSALYLCASSSGPGGPDTQYFGPGTRLTVL.